A selection of T cell receptor beta chains follows, all from one sample in a study of T cell changes during pregnancy in multiple sclerosis. The protocol was immunoSEQ multiplex PCR, while the TCRdb copy is restricted to in-frame clones and leaves out a portion. The profile shows around 99,000 clones, 85% to 95% of them singletons. Sequencing was performed on peripheral blood, taken in the third trimester of pregnancy. The receptors shown here come from a female donor in good health, enrolled as a control in a pregnancy study. CDR3s include the opening cysteine and the closing phenylalanine or tryptophan. D genes are given only for firm matches. Only some rows state a clone size, as once, few, many or a class for expanded clones.

>TRBV7-9|NA|TRBJ1-1|NA
CASSLDRLNTEAFF
TGTGCCAGCAGCTTAGACAGGTTGAACACTGAAGCTTTCTTT
>TRBV7-3|NA|TRBJ1-2|TRBD1
CASSSTGGGYTF
TGTGCCAGCAGCTCGACAGGGGGTGGCTACACCTTC
>TRBV9|NA|TRBJ2-5|TRBD2
CASSGTTSGGPWGETQYF
TGTGCCAGCAGCGGAACAACTAGCGGGGGACCCTGGGGAGAGACCCAGTACTTC
>TRBV5-4|NA|TRBJ2-1|NA
CASSQGRPGSLSHNEQFF
TGTGCCAGCAGCCAGGGTAGGCCCGGTAGTCTCTCTCACAATGAGCAGTTCTTC
>TRBV5-8|NA|TRBJ1-1|NA
CASSPATGNTEAFF
TGTGCCAGCAGCCCGGCGACAGGGAACACTGAAGCTTTCTTT
>TRBV27|NA|TRBJ1-1|TRBD1
CASSLDRGLNTEAFF
TGTGCCAGCAGTTTAGACAGGGGGTTGAACACTGAAGCTTTCTTT
>TRBV5-4|NA|TRBJ1-3|NA
CASSLLASGNTIYF
TGTGCCAGCAGCTTGCTTGCGTCTGGAAACACCATATATTTT
>TRBV5-1|few|TRBJ1-1|NA
CASRHPEANTEAFF
TGCGCCAGCCGTCATCCCGAGGCGAACACTGAAGCTTTCTTT
>TRBV5-1|NA|TRBJ2-7|NA
CASSLSVTTSYEQYF
TGCGCCAGCAGCTTGTCAGTTACCACCTCCTACGAGCAGTACTTC
>TRBV9|NA|TRBJ2-7|NA
CASSVGRGSEQYF
TGTGCCAGCAGCGTGGGACGGGGGTCCGAGCAGTACTTC
>TRBV7-2|NA|TRBJ1-5|TRBD1
CASSLSGGGGNQPQHF
TGTGCCAGCAGCTTATCGGGAGGGGGCGGCAATCAGCCCCAGCATTTT
>TRBV7-9|NA|TRBJ2-7|TRBD2
CASSPAGGPYEQYF
TGTGCCAGCAGCCCCGCGGGGGGCCCCTACGAGCAGTACTTC
>TRBV10-3|NA|TRBJ1-1|NA
CAISESPGALTTEAFF
TGTGCCATCAGTGAGTCTCCAGGGGCGTTAACCACTGAAGCTTTCTTT
>TRBV4-3|once|TRBJ1-4|NA
CASSPNRRGNEKLFF
TGCGCCAGCAGCCCCAACCGGCGGGGTAATGAAAAACTGTTTTTT
>TRBV6-6|NA|TRBJ2-4|NA
CASSYEENIQYF
TGTGCCAGCAGTTACGAGGAAAACATTCAGTACTTC
>TRBV19|NA|TRBJ1-5|NA
CASSIDTGKPQHF
TGTGCCAGTAGTATAGATACAGGGAAGCCCCAGCATTTT
>TRBV6-5|NA|TRBJ1-4|NA
CASSYSAGVLGEKLFF
TGTGCCAGCAGTTACTCGGCGGGGGTGTTGGGGGAAAAACTGTTTTTT
>TRBV12-5|NA|TRBJ2-3|TRBD2
CASGDTSGGADTQYF
TGTGCTAGTGGTGATACTAGCGGGGGGGCAGATACGCAGTATTTT
>TRBV25-1|NA|TRBJ1-1|NA
CASSESGITNTEAFF
TGTGCCAGCAGTGAATCCGGGATTACGAACACTGAAGCTTTCTTT
>TRBV5-1|NA|TRBJ2-2|NA
CASSLDDQGGTGELFF
TGCGCCAGCAGCTTGGACGATCAAGGGGGTACCGGGGAGCTGTTTTTT
>TRBV5-6|NA|TRBJ1-2|NA
CASSLEGAHGYTF
TGTGCCAGCAGCTTGGAAGGGGCCCATGGCTACACCTTC
>TRBV27|NA|TRBJ1-2|TRBD1
CASRTGERGYTF
TGTGCCAGCAGGACAGGGGAGCGGGGCTACACCTTC
>TRBV19|NA|TRBJ1-1|TRBD1
CASSIGGGENTEAFF
TGTGCCAGTAGTATAGGAGGGGGCGAGAACACTGAAGCTTTCTTT
>TRBV7-2|NA|TRBJ1-2|NA
CASSGNAGGYGYTF
TGTGCCAGCAGCGGCAACGCGGGGGGGTATGGCTACACCTTC
>TRBV19|NA|TRBJ2-1|TRBD2
CASNVLAGGPSNEQFF
TGTGCCAGCAATGTACTAGCGGGGGGGCCAAGCAATGAGCAGTTCTTC
>TRBV4-2|NA|TRBJ1-2|NA
CASSQDQSWQGGGYTF
TGTGCCAGCAGCCAAGATCAATCGTGGCAGGGTGGTGGCTACACCTTC
>TRBV9|NA|TRBJ1-3|TRBD1
CASSGFQGARGNTIYF
TGTGCCAGCAGCGGTTTCCAGGGGGCGAGAGGAAACACCATATATTTT
>TRBV2|NA|TRBJ2-6|TRBD1
CASSSRQGYSSGANVLTF
TGTGCCAGCAGCAGCAGACAGGGGTACTCCTCTGGGGCCAACGTCCTGACTTTC
>TRBV2|NA|TRBJ1-2|NA
CASSFGVVAGYTF
TGTGCCAGCAGTTTCGGGGTAGTGGCTGGCTACACCTTC
>TRBV15|NA|TRBJ2-5|TRBD2
CATSRDPSGEETQYF
TGTGCCACCAGCAGAGATCCTAGCGGGGAAGAGACCCAGTACTTC
>TRBV7-2|NA|TRBJ2-7|NA
CASSLVSGIEQYF
TGTGCCAGCAGCTTGGTTTCAGGGATCGAGCAGTACTTC
>TRBV7-8|NA|TRBJ2-1|NA
CATQDLLYNEQFF
TGTGCCACCCAGGACTTACTCTACAATGAGCAGTTCTTC
>TRBV5-1|NA|TRBJ1-6|NA
CASSFSKAGANSAPLHF
TGCGCCAGCAGCTTTTCAAAGGCAGGGGCAAATTCGGCACCCCTCCACTTT
>TRBV7-2|NA|TRBJ1-2|TRBD1
CASSSNAGTDYGYTF
TGTGCCAGCAGCTCCAACGCCGGGACAGACTATGGCTACACCTTC
>TRBV6-6|NA|TRBJ1-2|NA
CASSFRGNYGYTF
TGTGCCAGCAGTTTCAGGGGTAACTATGGCTACACCTTC
>TRBV6-1|NA|TRBJ2-5|NA
CASSERRSETQYF
TGTGCCAGCAGTGAGCGGCGGTCAGAGACCCAGTACTTC
>TRBV7-2|NA|TRBJ1-2|NA
CASSLESVNYGYTF
TGTGCCAGCAGCTTAGAATCAGTTAACTATGGCTACACCTTC
>TRBV18|NA|TRBJ2-7|NA
CASSGDTYEQYF
TGTGCCAGCTCAGGAGATACCTACGAGCAGTACTTC
>TRBV10-3|NA|TRBJ1-1|TRBD1
CAISGTGRSTEAFF
TGTGCCATCAGTGGGACAGGGAGAAGCACTGAAGCTTTCTTT
>TRBV6-4|NA|TRBJ1-1|NA
CASSDSTGEAFF
TGTGCCAGCAGTGACTCTACAGGGGAAGCTTTCTTT